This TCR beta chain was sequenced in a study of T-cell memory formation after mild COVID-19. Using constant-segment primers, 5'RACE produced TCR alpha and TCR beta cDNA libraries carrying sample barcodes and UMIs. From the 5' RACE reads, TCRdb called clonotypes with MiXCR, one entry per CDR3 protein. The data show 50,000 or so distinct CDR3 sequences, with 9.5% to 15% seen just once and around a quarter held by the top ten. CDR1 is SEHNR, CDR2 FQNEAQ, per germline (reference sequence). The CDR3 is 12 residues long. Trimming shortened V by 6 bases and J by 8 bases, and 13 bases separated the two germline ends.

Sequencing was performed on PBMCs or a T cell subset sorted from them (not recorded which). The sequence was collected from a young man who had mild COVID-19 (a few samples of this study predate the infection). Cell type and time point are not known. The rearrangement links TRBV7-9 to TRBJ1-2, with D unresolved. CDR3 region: CASSETPGGYTF. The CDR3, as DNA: TGTGCCAGCAGTGAAACCCCTGGCGGCTACACCTTC.